This TCR beta chain was recovered during a study of T cell responses to AZD1222 COVID-19 vaccine. Overall study context: Second-dose schedules of about 4 or about 12 weeks were combined.

Study conclusions and caveats: The study reported that nearly half of spike-specific TCRs target unmutated variant regions.

Germline V gene lookup returns CDR1 SEHNR and CDR2 FQNEAQ (reference sequence). This CDR3 has 13 residues. V lost 1 base and J 5 bases, leaving 6 bases between the germline ends. About this clone: As yet, its antigen is unknown.

Some clones are missing from TCRdb's copy, which holds only in-frame ones; the method was immunoSEQ multiplex PCR. Of under 150,000 clones listed, 85% to 95% are singletons. The clonotype was recovered from an adult in good health. The chain recombines TRBV7-9 with TRBJ1-5; D is ambiguous. This material consisted of peripheral blood, taken on day 0 of AZD1222 vaccination. CDR3 nucleotides: TGTGCCAGCAGCTTAGTGGGTGATCAGCCCCAGCATTTT. This sequence encodes CASSLVGDQPQHF.